This TCR beta chain emerged from a study of shared clonotypes between healthy human individuals. The CDR3 is made up of 17 amino acids. Germline V gives CDR1 MNHNS, CDR2 SASEGT. V dropped 2 bases and J dropped 1; count of bases not matched to a gene: 10. Study observations and caveats: Estimated richness was generally greater in naive than memory subsets.

Details on this clone: What it binds is not known.

DNA at about 200 ng, around 30,000 T cell genomes, went into sorted-subset replicate PCRs. Assay: immunoSEQ multiplex PCR; the TCRdb copy retains only in-frame clones and omits some. The sample includes approximately 980,000 clones, roughly 72% seen only once; the top ten take about 1.5%. This rearrangement joins TRBV6-1 to TRBJ1-1, with 7 bases fitting TRBD1. The TCR comes from a man younger than 35 in good health. Sequencing was done on a sample of memory CD4+ T cells sorted from blood. The subset here: CD45RA-negative fraction. The CDR3 DNA reads TGTGCCAGCAGTGAACCGGCTGTAACAGGGGCGAACACTGAAGCTTTCTTT. Encoded protein: CASSEPAVTGANTEAFF.